This T cell receptor (beta chain) stems from a study of beta chain features in type 1 diabetes. Study-wide points: Fewer insertions but more deletions were seen at VDJ junctions in type 1 diabetes patients. Moderate yet significant TCRB CDR3 shortening was seen in Type 1 diabetes patients in all four CD4+ subsets.

The authors reverse transcribed all of the isolated RNA, so sequencing captured expressed TCRB transcripts. Assay: immunoSEQ multiplex PCR; the TCRdb copy retains only in-frame clones and omits some. The sample has some 640,000 clones, around an eighth seen once; the top ten hold approximately 0.039%. This clone was counted a few times. What it binds is not known. Germline assignment: CDR1 SNHLY and CDR2 FYNNEI. The CDR3 loop spans 16 amino acids. V was shortened by 4 bases and J by 9 bases, with 22 bases between the two germline ends. The sample comprised naive CD4+ T cells from blood. The sequence came from a man in his late teens or twenties with type 1 diabetes. The gene calls are TRBV2 and TRBJ2-1; possibly TRBD2 for D (6 bases). The CDR3 protein is CASSGGLPTTDGEQFF. Written as DNA, the CDR3 is TGTGCCAGCAGTGGGGGACTTCCGACCACCGATGGTGAGCAGTTCTTC.